Listed below are T cell receptor beta chains from one sample, sequenced in a study. TCRdb passed the 5' RACE reads through MiXCR, listing each CDR3 protein once. This table has approximately 9,000 distinct CDR3 sequences, roughly 34% appearing once. Material for sequencing was Tregs sorted from blood. Source of these receptors: a female donor with breast cancer. CDR3s include the opening cysteine and the closing phenylalanine or tryptophan. The D gene is left open where the match is weak. Not all rows give a size; the values are once, few, many and, for expanded clones, a class.

CDR3aa: CSALGAGAETQYF
CDR3nt: TGCAGCGCCTTGGGGGCGGGAGCCGAGACCCAGTACTTC
v_gene: TRBV29-1
j_gene: TRBJ2-5
abundance: medium-sized
d_gene: NA
len: 13

CDR3aa: CASIDPRYNKQFF
CDR3nt: TGTGCCAGCATTGACCCAAGATACAATAAGCAGTTCTTC
v_gene: TRBV28
j_gene: TRBJ2-1
abundance: NA
d_gene: NA
len: 13

CDR3aa: CASSPAGTGDYEQYF
CDR3nt: TGTGCCAGCAGCCCGGCCGGGACAGGGGATTACGAGCAGTACTTC
v_gene: TRBV6-5
j_gene: TRBJ2-7
abundance: NA
d_gene: TRBD1
len: 15

CDR3aa: CASSEFLTSENIQYF
CDR3nt: TGTGCCAGCAGTGAATTTTTGACGAGTGAAAACATTCAGTACTTC
v_gene: TRBV6-1
j_gene: TRBJ2-4
abundance: medium-sized
d_gene: NA
len: 15

CDR3aa: CASSLRTLVAGRTDTQYF
CDR3nt: TGTGCCAGCAGCTTGCGGACCCTGGTGGCAGGGCGGACAGATACGCAGTATTTT
v_gene: TRBV7-8
j_gene: TRBJ2-3
abundance: few
d_gene: NA
len: 18

CDR3aa: CASSHPLAFSSTDTQYF
CDR3nt: TGCGCCAGCAGCCATCCTCTAGCGTTCTCTAGCACAGATACGCAGTATTTT
v_gene: TRBV4-1
j_gene: TRBJ2-3
abundance: few
d_gene: NA
len: 17

CDR3aa: CSATDAGGRDQPQHF
CDR3nt: TGCAGTGCTACAGATGCAGGGGGGCGGGATCAGCCCCAGCATTTT
v_gene: TRBV20-1
j_gene: TRBJ1-5
abundance: NA
d_gene: TRBD1
len: 15

CDR3aa: CASSPSGTQETQYF
CDR3nt: TGTGCCAGCAGCCCTAGCGGGACTCAAGAGACCCAGTACTTC
v_gene: TRBV9
j_gene: TRBJ2-5
abundance: few
d_gene: TRBD2
len: 14

CDR3aa: CASSSRTGVGNQPQHF
CDR3nt: TGTGCCAGCAGTTCGCGGACAGGGGTGGGTAATCAGCCCCAGCATTTT
v_gene: TRBV28
j_gene: TRBJ1-5
abundance: once
d_gene: TRBD1
len: 16

CDR3aa: CASSPGGGRGNNEQFF
CDR3nt: TGTGCCAGCAGCCCGGGGGGCGGGAGAGGAAACAATGAGCAGTTCTTC
v_gene: TRBV4-2
j_gene: TRBJ2-1
abundance: NA
d_gene: NA
len: 16

CDR3aa: CAWAIKGQGLVETQYF
CDR3nt: TGTGCCTGGGCCATCAAGGGACAGGGACTGGTAGAGACCCAGTACTTC
v_gene: TRBV30
j_gene: TRBJ2-5
abundance: medium-sized
d_gene: TRBD1
len: 16

CDR3aa: CSTTHQETQYF
CDR3nt: TGCAGTACTACCCACCAAGAGACCCAGTACTTC
v_gene: TRBV20-1
j_gene: TRBJ2-5
abundance: NA
d_gene: NA
len: 11

CDR3aa: CSAREFGSLGLWEQYF
CDR3nt: TGCAGTGCTAGAGAATTCGGTAGCTTGGGCCTATGGGAGCAGTACTTC
v_gene: TRBV20-1
j_gene: TRBJ2-7
abundance: medium-sized
d_gene: NA
len: 16

CDR3aa: CSAPKGAGGNEQFF
CDR3nt: TGCAGTGCCCCTAAGGGCGCAGGGGGCAATGAGCAGTTCTTC
v_gene: TRBV20-1
j_gene: TRBJ2-1
abundance: few
d_gene: TRBD1
len: 14

CDR3aa: CSARTGRSFEQFF
CDR3nt: TGCAGTGCTAGAACGGGACGCTCGTTTGAGCAGTTCTTC
v_gene: TRBV20-1
j_gene: TRBJ2-1
abundance: medium-sized
d_gene: NA
len: 13

CDR3aa: CASSHLLRENIQYF
CDR3nt: TGTGCCAGCAGCCACCTTCTTCGGGAAAACATTCAGTACTTC
v_gene: TRBV4-2
j_gene: TRBJ2-4
abundance: few
d_gene: NA
len: 14

CDR3aa: CASSQEGTRETQYF
CDR3nt: TGCGCCAGCAGCCAAGAGGGGACTCGGGAGACCCAGTACTTC
v_gene: TRBV4-1
j_gene: TRBJ2-5
abundance: medium-sized
d_gene: NA
len: 14

CDR3aa: CASRNGNQPQHF
CDR3nt: TGTGCCAGCAGAAACGGCAATCAGCCCCAGCATTTT
v_gene: TRBV7-2
j_gene: TRBJ1-5
abundance: NA
d_gene: NA
len: 12

CDR3aa: CASRDRNNQPQHF
CDR3nt: TGTGCCAGCAGGGACAGAAACAATCAGCCCCAGCATTTT
v_gene: TRBV6-6
j_gene: TRBJ1-5
abundance: NA
d_gene: NA
len: 13

CDR3aa: CAWSAAVEQFF
CDR3nt: TGTGCCTGGAGTGCAGCGGTTGAGCAGTTCTTC
v_gene: TRBV30
j_gene: TRBJ2-1
abundance: medium-sized
d_gene: NA
len: 11

CDR3aa: CASSPPSFGGYNEQFF
CDR3nt: TGTGCCAGCAGTCCCCCCAGTTTTGGGGGATACAATGAGCAGTTCTTC
v_gene: TRBV27
j_gene: TRBJ2-1
abundance: few
d_gene: NA
len: 16

CDR3aa: CSAPDRETSTDTQYF
CDR3nt: TGCAGTGCCCCCGACAGGGAAACTAGCACAGATACGCAGTATTTT
v_gene: TRBV20-1
j_gene: TRBJ2-3
abundance: NA
d_gene: TRBD1
len: 15

CDR3aa: CASSDGTGGNEQFF
CDR3nt: TGTGCCAGCAGTGACGGGACAGGGGGCAATGAGCAGTTCTTC
v_gene: TRBV6-4
j_gene: TRBJ2-1
abundance: NA
d_gene: TRBD1
len: 14

CDR3aa: CSAGDRDLRGYTF
CDR3nt: TGCAGTGCTGGGGACAGGGACCTGCGTGGCTACACCTTC
v_gene: TRBV20-1
j_gene: TRBJ1-2
abundance: medium-sized
d_gene: TRBD1
len: 13

CDR3aa: CASSYSMLATEAFF
CDR3nt: TGTGCCAGCAGTTACTCGATGTTAGCCACTGAAGCTTTCTTT
v_gene: TRBV6-5
j_gene: TRBJ1-1
abundance: NA
d_gene: NA
len: 14

CDR3aa: CSARDEGQPHSNYGYTF
CDR3nt: TGCAGTGCTAGAGACGAGGGACAACCCCACTCTAACTATGGCTACACCTTC
v_gene: TRBV20-1
j_gene: TRBJ1-2
abundance: NA
d_gene: NA
len: 17

CDR3aa: CASSPGLGQGEETQYF
CDR3nt: TGTGCCAGCAGCCCCGGCCTAGGGCAGGGAGAAGAGACCCAGTACTTC
v_gene: TRBV5-6
j_gene: TRBJ2-5
abundance: NA
d_gene: NA
len: 16

CDR3aa: CASSPRQPSYEQYF
CDR3nt: TGTGCCAGCAGCCCCAGACAGCCTTCCTACGAGCAGTACTTC
v_gene: TRBV6-5
j_gene: TRBJ2-7
abundance: few
d_gene: NA
len: 14

CDR3aa: CASSYSSLVVRGGYTF
CDR3nt: TGTGCCAGCAGTTACTCCTCCCTTGTGGTCCGAGGCGGCTACACCTTC
v_gene: TRBV6-2/TRBV6-3
j_gene: TRBJ1-2
abundance: medium-sized
d_gene: NA
len: 16

CDR3aa: CASSGETSGSISGELFF
CDR3nt: TGTGCCAGCAGCGGGGAGACTAGCGGGAGTATTTCCGGGGAGCTGTTTTTT
v_gene: TRBV9
j_gene: TRBJ2-2
abundance: NA
d_gene: TRBD2
len: 17

CDR3aa: CASSLTPSGRVNEQFF
CDR3nt: TGTGCCAGCAGCTTAACCCCTAGCGGGAGAGTCAATGAGCAGTTCTTC
v_gene: TRBV7-3
j_gene: TRBJ2-1
abundance: medium-sized
d_gene: TRBD2
len: 16